Listed here is a single T cell receptor beta chain. V shed 3 bases, J shed 4 bases, and the junction held 2 bases outside the gene matches. This CDR3 is built from 13 residues. CDR1 and CDR2 (germline): SGHRS, YFSETQ. This record comes from a study of T cell changes during pregnancy in multiple sclerosis. Using immunoSEQ multiplex PCR, the repertoire was profiled, and TCRdb retains in-frame clones only, with some absent. This sample has around 48,000 clones, with 88% found just once. The sequenced sample was CD4+ T cells from peripheral blood mononuclear cells, obtained in the second trimester of pregnancy. This receptor was identified in a female donor with multiple sclerosis, enrolled in a pregnancy study. The chain carries TRBV5-1 and TRBJ1-2; TRBD1 matches at 8 bases. The CDR3 bases are TGCGCCAGCAGCTGGACAGGGAGCTATGGCTACACCTTC. Its protein product is CASSWTGSYGYTF.